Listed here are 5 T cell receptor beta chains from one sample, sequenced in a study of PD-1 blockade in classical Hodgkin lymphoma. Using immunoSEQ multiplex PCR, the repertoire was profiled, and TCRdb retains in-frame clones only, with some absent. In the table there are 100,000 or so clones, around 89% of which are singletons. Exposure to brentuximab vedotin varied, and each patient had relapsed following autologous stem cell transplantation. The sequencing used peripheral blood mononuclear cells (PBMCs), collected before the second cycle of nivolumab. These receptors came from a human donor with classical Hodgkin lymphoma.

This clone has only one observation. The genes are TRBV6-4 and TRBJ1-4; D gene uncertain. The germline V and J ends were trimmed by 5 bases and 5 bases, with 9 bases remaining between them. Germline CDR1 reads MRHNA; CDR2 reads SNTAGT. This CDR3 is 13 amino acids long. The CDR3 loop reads CASSWRVNEKLFF. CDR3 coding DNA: TGTGCCAGCAGTTGGAGGGTCAATGAAAAACTGTTTTTT.

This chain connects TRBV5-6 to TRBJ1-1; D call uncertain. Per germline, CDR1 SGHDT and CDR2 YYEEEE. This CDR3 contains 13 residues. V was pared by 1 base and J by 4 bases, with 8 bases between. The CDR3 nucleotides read TGTGCCAGCAGCTTGAAGGGCCTCACTGAAGCTTTCTTT. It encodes CASSLKGLTEAFF.

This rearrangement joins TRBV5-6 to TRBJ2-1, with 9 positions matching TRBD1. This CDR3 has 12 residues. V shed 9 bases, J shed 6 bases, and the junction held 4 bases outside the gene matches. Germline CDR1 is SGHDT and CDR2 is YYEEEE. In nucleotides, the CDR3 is TGTGCCACACAGGGGGCGGCCAATGAGCAGTTCTTC. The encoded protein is CATQGAANEQFF.

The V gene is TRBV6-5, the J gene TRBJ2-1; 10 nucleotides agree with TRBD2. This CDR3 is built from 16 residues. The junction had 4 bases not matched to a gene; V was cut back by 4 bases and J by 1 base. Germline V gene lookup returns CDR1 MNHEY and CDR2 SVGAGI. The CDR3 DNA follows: TGTGCCAGCAGTTCTAGCGGGGGCATTTCCTACAATGAGCAGTTCTTC. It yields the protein CASSSSGGISYNEQFF.

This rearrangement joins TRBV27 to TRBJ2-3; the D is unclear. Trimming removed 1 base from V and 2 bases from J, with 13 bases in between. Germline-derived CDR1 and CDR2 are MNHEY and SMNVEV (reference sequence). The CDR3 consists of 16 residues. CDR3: CASSLYGLHSTDTQYF. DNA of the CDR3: TGTGCCAGCAGTTTATATGGTCTACATTCCACAGATACGCAGTATTTT.